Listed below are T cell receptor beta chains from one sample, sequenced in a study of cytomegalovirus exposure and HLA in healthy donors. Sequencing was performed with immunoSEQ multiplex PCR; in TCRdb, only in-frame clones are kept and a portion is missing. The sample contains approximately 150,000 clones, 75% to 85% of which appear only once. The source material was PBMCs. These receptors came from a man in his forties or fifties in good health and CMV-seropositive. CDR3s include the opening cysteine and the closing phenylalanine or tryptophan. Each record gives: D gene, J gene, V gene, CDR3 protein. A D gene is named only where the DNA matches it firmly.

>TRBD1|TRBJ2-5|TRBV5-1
CASSLGGQGGEETQYF
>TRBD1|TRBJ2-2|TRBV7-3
CASSWNRPGQGAAGELFF
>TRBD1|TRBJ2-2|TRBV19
CASTPFRDRLNTGELFF
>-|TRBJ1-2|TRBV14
CASSVANYGYTF
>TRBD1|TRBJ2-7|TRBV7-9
CASSWTGVPVSF
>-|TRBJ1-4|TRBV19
CASSSADSNEKLFF
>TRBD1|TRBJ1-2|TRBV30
CAWSYFLTGTGDYGYTF
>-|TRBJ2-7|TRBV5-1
CASSLEALARGEQYF
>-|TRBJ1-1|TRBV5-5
CASSLGGGQNTEAFF
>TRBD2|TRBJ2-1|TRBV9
CASSVRAAGGSSYNEQFF
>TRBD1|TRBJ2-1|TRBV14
CASSQLQGASEQFF
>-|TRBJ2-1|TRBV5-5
CASSLDFSGNEQFF
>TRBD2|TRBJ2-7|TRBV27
CASSPGTSGGREAEQYF
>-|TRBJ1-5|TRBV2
CASSELGETNQPQHF
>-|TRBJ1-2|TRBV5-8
CASSPGTGMGGYTF
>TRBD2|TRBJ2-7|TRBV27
CASSSRTSGTPYEQYF